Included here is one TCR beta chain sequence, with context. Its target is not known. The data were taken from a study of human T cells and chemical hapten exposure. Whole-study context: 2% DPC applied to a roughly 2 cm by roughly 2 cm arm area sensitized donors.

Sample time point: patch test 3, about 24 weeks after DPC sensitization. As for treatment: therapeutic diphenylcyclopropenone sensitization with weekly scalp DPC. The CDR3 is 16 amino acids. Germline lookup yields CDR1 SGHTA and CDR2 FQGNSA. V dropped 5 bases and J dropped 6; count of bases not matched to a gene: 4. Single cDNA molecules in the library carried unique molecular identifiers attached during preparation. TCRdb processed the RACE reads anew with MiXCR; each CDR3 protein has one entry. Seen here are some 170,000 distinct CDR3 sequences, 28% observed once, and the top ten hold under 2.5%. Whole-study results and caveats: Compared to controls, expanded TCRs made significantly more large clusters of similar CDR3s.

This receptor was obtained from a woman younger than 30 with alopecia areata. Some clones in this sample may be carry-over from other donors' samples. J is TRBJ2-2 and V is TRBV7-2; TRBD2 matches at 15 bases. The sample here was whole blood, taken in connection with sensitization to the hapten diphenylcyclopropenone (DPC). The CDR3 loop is CASSTRTSGRAGELFF. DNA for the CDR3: TGTGCCAGCAGCACTCGGACTAGCGGGAGGGCCGGGGAGCTGTTTTTT.